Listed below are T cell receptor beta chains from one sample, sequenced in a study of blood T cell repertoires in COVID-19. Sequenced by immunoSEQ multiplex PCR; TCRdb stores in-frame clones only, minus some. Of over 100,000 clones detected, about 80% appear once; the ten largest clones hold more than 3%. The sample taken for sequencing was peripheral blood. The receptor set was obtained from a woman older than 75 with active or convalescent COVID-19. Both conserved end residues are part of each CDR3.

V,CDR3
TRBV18,CASSPNQGGGNQPQHF
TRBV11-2,CASSPGQGALEAFF
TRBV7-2,CASSPKGGSQYF
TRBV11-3,CASSATGGETEAFF
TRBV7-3,CASSRREGQFNEQFF
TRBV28,CASRVRYTEAFF
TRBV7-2,CASSLGGTSGGAREQYF
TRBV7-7,CASSLGQGPWASGNTIYF
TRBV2,CASTPPRGSAAGSPLHF
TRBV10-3,CAIRVDRDRGAEAFF
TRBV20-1,CSASEGANQPQHF
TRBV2,CASSEGGSPDTQYF
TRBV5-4,CASSIDLRGGLGETQYF
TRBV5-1,CASSISGTGVNGYTF
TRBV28,CASRGLRGPVGRANHEQYF
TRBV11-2,CASSLTPSLNEKLFF
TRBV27,CASSSSGYTQYF
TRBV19,CASSNTGYSPLHF
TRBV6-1,CASSEVARAPRSPLHF
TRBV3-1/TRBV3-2,CASSQGTRTDTQYF
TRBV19,CASSIGEGLNQPQHF
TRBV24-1,CATSDPSETQYF
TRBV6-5,CASSYSIYTYTDTQYF
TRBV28,CASSASGTRGANEKLFF
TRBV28,CASSFGGQPYGYTF
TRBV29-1,CSVTTGVNQPQHF
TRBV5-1,CASSRPGYEELFF
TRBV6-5,CASRRGRDQPQHF
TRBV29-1,CSVEVSSYEQYF
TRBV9,CASSPTGGAGQPQHF
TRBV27,CASSDSGLYNEQFF
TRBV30,CAWTRSRLLRYTF
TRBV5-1,CASTSLGTGLYEQYF
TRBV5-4,CASSLGQGREQFF
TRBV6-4,CASSRQDNTEAFF
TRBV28,CASSRPAPWTGSSLYEKLFF
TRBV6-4,CASSSGYGYTF
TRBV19,CASSSTRLQGDIYNEQFF
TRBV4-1,CASSQGGRGAYEQYF
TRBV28,CASSQRTLITEYGYTF
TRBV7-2,CASSSFRGAGGYTF
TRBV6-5,CASSYSGSLTYEQYF
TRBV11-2,CASSLAGTMNTEAFF
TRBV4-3,CASSQWGGLSGANVLTF
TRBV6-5,CASRSDRANTIYF